This TCR beta chain was obtained from a study of T cell repertoires in cytomegalovirus infection. TCRdb called the reads again in MiXCR, with one record for every CDR3 protein. Of hundreds of thousands of distinct CDR3 sequences listed, roughly a third are singletons. Germline trimming cut 3 bases from V and 9 bases from J; bases unmatched to any gene: 10. The germline V gene encodes CDR1 SGDLS and CDR2 YYNGEE. The CDR3 covers 15 residues. This clonotype showed up just a few times. Antigen: not known. This rearrangement joins TRBV9 to TRBJ2-1, with TRBD2 matching 9 bases. This TCR was recovered from a human donor in good health (CMV status not recorded). Some clones in this sample may be carry-over from other donors' samples. Material: cultured CD8+ T cells from PBMCs, obtained from culture after CMV antigen stimulation. Written as DNA, the CDR3 is TGTGCCAGCAGCGCCGGGACTAGCCGAAGGAGTGAGCAGTTCTTC. This encodes CASSAGTSRRSEQFF.